A single sample gave rise to the 18 T cell receptor beta chains below, sequenced in a study of CD8 T cells in ankylosing spondylitis. MiXCR, run by TCRdb on the 5' RACE reads, gives a single entry per CDR3 protein. The repertoire holds some 52,000 distinct CDR3 sequences, with 7.4% as singletons. Sequences were obtained from blood, either unsorted or a sorted T cell fraction (not recorded which). The source of these receptors is a female donor with ankylosing spondylitis or in good health (not recorded which).

The sample holds many counts of this clonotype. This rearrangement joins TRBV3-1 to TRBJ2-3; possibly TRBD1 or TRBD2 for D (7 bases each). With 8 bases removed from V and 1 base from J, the gap between germline ends came to 16 bases. Germline V gene sequence: CDR1 LGHDT, CDR2 YNNKEL (reference sequence). The CDR3 loop spans 15 amino acids. The CDR3 nucleotides are TGTGCCAGCGGAGGGAGGGGGCGAGGCACAGATACGCAGTATTTT. Amino acid sequence: CASGGRGRGTDTQYF.

This clonotype was picked up many times. The chain links TRBV5-1 to TRBJ2-3, with D unresolved. There are 15 residues in the CDR3. Germline V gene lookup returns CDR1 SGHRS and CDR2 YFSETQ. V was clipped by 4 bases and J by 3 bases, with 15 bases between them. CDR3 region: CASSKDGFRTDTQYF. DNA for the CDR3: TGCGCCAGCAGCAAGGACGGATTTCGGACAGATACGCAGTATTTT.

The chain couples TRBV29-1 to TRBJ1-1; D is undetermined. The CDR3 runs 11 residues. CDR1 and CDR2 (germline): SQVTM, ANQGSEA. V was clipped by 4 bases and J by 6 bases, with 9 bases between them. The CDR3 region has the DNA TGCAGCGTTGGTCAGGAGGCTGAAGCTTTCTTT. It codes for CSVGQEAEAFF.

This clonotype was observed many times. This chain connects TRBV10-3 to TRBJ2-3; TRBD1 matches at 10 bases. CDR1 ENHRY and CDR2 SYGVKD come from the germline V gene. V shed 8 bases, J shed 1 base, and the junction held 6 bases outside the gene matches. This CDR3 spans 15 amino acids. CDR3 in amino acids: CAIGTGEVGTDTQYF. CDR3 coding DNA: TGTGCCATCGGGACAGGGGAGGTTGGCACAGATACGCAGTATTTT.

This clonotype has a count of ten or more. The J gene is TRBJ2-3, the V gene TRBV27; D is unclear. The germline V gene has CDR1 MNHEY and CDR2 SMNVEV (reference sequence). The germline V and J ends were trimmed by 1 base and 4 bases, with 9 bases remaining between them. CDR3 length: 14 residues. This CDR3 reads CASSLWAPPDTQYF. The CDR3 DNA follows: TGTGCCAGCAGTTTATGGGCGCCCCCAGATACGCAGTATTTT.

In its sample, this clonotype was seen many times. This sequence joins TRBV28 and TRBJ2-3; no firm D call. V shed 2 bases and J shed 2 bases, with 8 bases lying between them. Germline loops: CDR1 MDHEN, CDR2 SYDVKM. This CDR3 is 14 amino acids long. The CDR3 nucleotides read TGTGCCAGCAGTTTACCCACAACCACAGATACGCAGTATTTT. Translated: CASSLPTTTDTQYF.

This clonotype was counted only a few times. CDR3 nucleotide sequence: TGTGCCATCCTGTCGGCGGGTGAGAATACGCAGTATTTT. It codes for CAILSAGENTQYF. This chain uses TRBV10-3 with TRBJ2-3, with D possibly matching TRBD2 (5 bases). This CDR3 is built from 13 residues. CDR1 ENHRY and CDR2 SYGVKD come from the germline V gene. Trimming took 8 bases from V and 7 from J, leaving 16 bases between them.

This clonotype came up many times. The chain is built from TRBV20-1 and TRBJ1-5, with a possible D match to TRBD1 (5 bases). Per the germline V gene, CDR1 is DFQATT and CDR2 is SNEGSKA (reference sequence). The CDR3 spans 15 residues. Trimming shortened V by 0 bases and J by 1 base, and 10 bases separated the two germline ends. In DNA form, the CDR3 reads TGCAGTGCTAGAGAAAGACAGATGAGCAATCAGCCCCAGCATTTT. Its translation is CSARERQMSNQPQHF.

At least ten counts were recorded for this clonotype. The chain employs TRBV19 and TRBJ2-1; D gene unclear. Trimming left V 6 bases short and J 3 bases short, with 6 bases between. Germline CDR1 is LNHDA and CDR2 is SQIVND (reference sequence). The CDR3 is 12 residues long. CDR3 residues: CASRHSYNEQFF. CDR3 DNA sequence: TGTGCCAGTAGGCATAGCTACAATGAGCAGTTCTTC.

Ten or more counts support this clonotype. The rearrangement uses TRBV5-5 and TRBJ2-3, with 10 bases matching TRBD1. Per germline, CDR1 SGHKS and CDR2 YYEKEE (reference sequence). V lost 0 bases to trimming and J lost 3 bases; unmatched junction nucleotides: 4. CDR3 length: 16 residues. The CDR3: CASSLGTGGRTDTQYF. CDR3 sequence (DNA): TGTGCCAGCAGCTTGGGGACAGGGGGTCGGACAGATACGCAGTATTTT.

The J gene is TRBJ2-1, the V gene TRBV7-2, with TRBD1 matching 7 bases. J lost 0 bases, V lost 4 bases, and 9 bases had no gene match. This CDR3 is 17 amino acids long. Germline V lookup: CDR1 SGHTA, CDR2 FQGNSA. CDR3 nucleotides: TGTGCCAGCAGCTCCTTAGGGACAGATAACTCCTACAATGAGCAGTTCTTC. This codes for CASSSLGTDNSYNEQFF. Based on the CDR3 plus reference TRBV7-2 and TRBJ2-1, the full variable domain is GAGVSQSPSNKVTEKGKDVELRCDPISGHTALYWYRQSLGQGLEFLIYFQGNSAPDKSGLPSDRFSAERTGGSVSTLTIQRTQQEDSAVYLCASSSLGTDNSYNEQFFGPGTRLTVL.

This clonotype has a count of ten or more. The chain carries TRBV2 and TRBJ1-1; D is ambiguous. The CDR3 is made up of 13 amino acids. V was shortened by 6 bases and J by 6 bases, with 14 bases between the two germline ends. The germline CDR1 and CDR2 sequences are SNHLY and FYNNEI. The CDR3 loop is CASRGTGKPEAFF. CDR3 coding DNA: TGTGCCAGCAGGGGTACGGGGAAGCCTGAAGCTTTCTTT.

This clonotype was seen just once. The chain uses TRBV6-2 or TRBV6-3 and TRBJ1-1, with TRBD1 matching over 8 bases. From germline, CDR1 is MNHEY and CDR2 SVGEGT. The CDR3 extends over 16 amino acids. V lost 5 bases and J lost 0; bases outside the gene matches: 8. CDR3 in DNA: TGTGCCAGCAGTCCAGGGGGGACAGGCATGAACACTGAAGCTTTCTTT. As protein: CASSPGGTGMNTEAFF.

The chain carries TRBV4-1 and TRBJ2-7, with a weak D call TRBD2 (6 bases). The CDR3 extends over 19 amino acids. CDR1 is MGHRA, CDR2 YSYEKL, per germline. V dropped 0 bases and J dropped 4 bases, with 25 bases sitting between them. For the CDR3, the DNA is TGCGCCAGCAGCCAAGATCATTTTCATTGGAGGGCCCACCCGTACGAGCAGTACGTC. Protein sequence: CASSQDHFHWRAHPYEQYV.

This clonotype was counted at least ten times. This chain connects TRBV5-1 to TRBJ1-1; weak D call: TRBD1 (5 bases). Looked up from germline, CDR1 is SGHRS and CDR2 is YFSETQ. The CDR3 length is 14 residues. V lost 4 bases, J lost 4 bases, and 14 bases lay in between. The CDR3 DNA reads as TGCGCCAGCAGCAGCGGGACCGTAGGCACTGAAGCTTTCTTT. Its protein is CASSSGTVGTEAFF.

This clonotype was observed a handful of times. A much larger clone lies a single base off, so this may be a read error. V gene TRBV2 combines with J gene TRBJ2-5; 11 nucleotides line up with TRBD2. Germline V lookup: CDR1 SNHLY, CDR2 FYNNEI. This CDR3 has 18 amino acids. The CDR3 DNA is TGTACCAGCATGCCTCGATGGGGGGGACTAGCGGTGAAAGAGACCCAGTACTTC. It encodes CTSMPRWGGLAVKETQYF.

This clonotype was observed at least ten times. The chain is built from TRBV7-9 and TRBJ1-2; no reliable D call. The CDR3 runs 12 residues. In germline, CDR1 is SEHNR, CDR2 FQNEAQ (reference sequence). Trimming removed 5 bases at V and 5 bases at J, with 9 bases between. The CDR3 region is CASSQRAYGYTF. The CDR3 nucleotides read TGTGCCAGCAGCCAGAGGGCTTATGGCTACACCTTC.

There are many counts of this clonotype. The rearrangement links TRBV4-3 to TRBJ2-7; 7 nucleotides align to TRBD1. The germline gives CDR1 LGHNA, CDR2 YSLEER. J lost 6 bases, V lost 0 bases, and 5 bases had no gene match. The CDR3 runs 14 residues. The CDR3 sequence is CASSQDRDSGEQYF. The CDR3 region has the DNA TGCGCCAGCAGCCAAGATCGGGACAGCGGCGAGCAGTACTTC.